The next 16 T cell receptor beta chains were all read from a single sample in a study of shared clonotypes between healthy human individuals (TCRdb year 2020). Receptor libraries were prepared by the immunoSEQ multiplex PCR assay. TCRdb took this table from immuneACCESS and kept in-frame rearrangements with V and J called. Such tables lack part of the clones; where checked against another copy, unresolved V genes explain under half of the gap, and the rest is unexplained. Within this sample are 2 million to 2.5 million clones, with around 95% of them counted one time only. 0.13% of the sample is held by the ten biggest clonotypes. The sequenced sample was naive CD4+ T cells sorted from blood. The cell subset or site label, as the study defines it: CD45RA+ positively selected. The origin of the receptors is a man aged 18 to 30 in good health.

This clone was picked up one time. Other DNA sequences in this sample translate to the same CDR3. The J gene is TRBJ2-5, the V gene TRBV6-5; D might be TRBD1 (5 bases). The V end was cut by 5 bases, the J end by 4 bases, with 5 bases between. Germline lookup yields CDR1 MNHEY and CDR2 SVGAGI. This CDR3 region has 11 residues. DNA of the CDR3: TGTGCCAGCAGTAGGGGAGAGACCCAGTACTTC. It translates to CASSRGETQYF.

Concerning this clone itself: This same CDR3 is encoded by further DNA sequences in the sample. The chain recombines TRBV18 with TRBJ2-5; unclear D gene. V was shortened by 3 bases and J by 4 bases, with 6 bases between the two germline ends. The CDR3 contains 12 residues. Germline-derived CDR1 and CDR2 are KGHSH and LQKENI. This CDR3 reads CASSPLGETQYF. The CDR3, as DNA: TGTGCCAGCTCACCGCTCGGAGAGACCCAGTACTTC. The whole variable domain, filled in from reference TRBV18 and TRBJ2-5, reads NAGVMQNPRHLVRRRGQEARLRCSPMKGHSHVYWYRQLPEEGLKFMVYLQKENIIDESGMPKERFSAEFPKEGPSILRIQQVVRGDSAAYFCASSPLGETQYFGPGTRLLVL.

V is TRBV5-1 and J is TRBJ2-1; a weak D match, TRBD1 (5 bases). CDR1 and CDR2 (germline): SGHRS, YFSETQ. The CDR3 is 16 residues long. V was pared by 1 base and J by 7 bases, with 18 bases between. The CDR3 is CASSLIAASGSNEQFF. The CDR3 coding sequence is TGCGCCAGCAGCTTGATCGCGGCTTCAGGGTCGAATGAGCAGTTCTTC.

The V gene is TRBV10-1, the J gene TRBJ1-1; D not resolved. Germline values: CDR1 WNHNN, CDR2 SYGVQD (reference sequence). V gave up 6 bases and J gave up 0 bases, with 8 bases separating them. The CDR3 loop spans 13 amino acids. The DNA of the CDR3 is TGCGCCAGCAGGGCCAGGATGAACACTGAAGCTTTCTTT. Amino acids: CASRARMNTEAFF.

The V gene is TRBV28, the J gene TRBJ1-5; D gene unclear. Trimming removed 5 bases from V and 4 bases from J, with 15 bases in between. The CDR3 has 15 residues. The germline V gene encodes CDR1 MDHEN and CDR2 SYDVKM. CDR3 bases: TGTGCCAGCAGTCCGCGGATGTCGGGGAATCAGCCCCAGCATTTT. As protein: CASSPRMSGNQPQHF. Full variable domain (rest looked up from reference TRBV28 and TRBJ1-5): DVKVTQSSRYLVKRTGEKVFLECVQDMDHENMFWYRQDPGLGLRLIYFSYDVKMKEKGDIPEGYSVSREKKERFSLILESASTNQTSMYLCASSPRMSGNQPQHFGDGTRLSIL.

This sequence joins TRBV2 and TRBJ2-3; tentatively, D is TRBD1 or TRBD2 (5 bases each). Trimming left V 7 bases short and J 0 bases short, with 14 bases between. Germline loops: CDR1 SNHLY, CDR2 FYNNEI. This CDR3 comprises 15 residues. CDR3 nucleotide sequence: TGTGCCAGCACTGGGACCCGTGCTAGCACAGATACGCAGTATTTT. Protein: CASTGTRASTDTQYF.

The chain employs TRBV7-9 and TRBJ2-2, with 7 bases aligning to TRBD1. The CDR3 length is 14 residues. With V trimmed by 5 bases and J by 4 bases, 4 bases remained unmatched. Germline values: CDR1 SEHNR, CDR2 FQNEAQ (reference sequence). The CDR3 protein is CASSRQGATGELFF. CDR3 nucleotides: TGTGCCAGCAGCCGACAGGGCGCCACCGGGGAGCTGTTTTTT.

J is TRBJ2-5 and V is TRBV4-3, with TRBD2 matching over 12 bases. CDR1 is LGHNA, CDR2 YSLEER, per germline. V shed 1 base, J shed 4 bases, and the junction held 1 base outside the gene matches. The CDR3 is 15 residues long. The CDR3 loop is CASSQGGLAGETQYF. The DNA of the CDR3 is TGCGCCAGCAGCCAAGGGGGACTAGCGGGAGAGACCCAGTACTTC.

V and J are TRBV6-6 and TRBJ1-4; maybe TRBD1 (5 bases). In germline, CDR1 is MNHNY, CDR2 SVGAGI (reference sequence). With 10 bases removed from V and 3 bases from J, the gap between germline ends came to 18 bases. There are 15 residues in the CDR3. The CDR3 DNA follows: TGTGCCACAGGGTCCGGGGCTGCTCCTAATGAAAAACTGTTTTTT. As protein: CATGSGAAPNEKLFF.

V gene TRBV5-1 combines with J gene TRBJ2-2; TRBD2 matches 11 bases. CDR1 and CDR2 (germline): SGHRS, YFSETQ. The CDR3 contains 20 residues. With 0 bases clipped from V and 1 base from J, the junction kept 11 bases outside the gene matches. CDR3 region: CASSLGSVLAGGRNTGELFF. The CDR3 DNA is TGCGCCAGCAGCTTGGGGTCCGTCCTAGCGGGGGGTCGGAACACCGGGGAGCTGTTTTTT.

The chain links TRBV6-5 to TRBJ2-4; TRBD2 agrees at 8 bases. Germline trimming cut 10 bases from V and 2 bases from J; bases unmatched to any gene: 7. The CDR3 has 14 residues. CDR1 MNHEY and CDR2 SVGAGI come from the germline V gene. The CDR3 region is CATPRGGPKNIQYF. The CDR3 nucleotides read TGTGCCACTCCTCGGGGGGGGCCCAAAAACATTCAGTACTTC.

Here the CDR3 DNA reads TGTGCCAGCATAAAAGCGGGATTATACAATGAGCAGTTCTTC. Translated, it gives CASIKAGLYNEQFF. The rearrangement uses TRBV6-1 and TRBJ2-1; 7 bases fit TRBD2. V lost 7 bases to trimming and J lost 4 bases; unmatched junction nucleotides: 7. CDR1 is MNHNS, CDR2 SASEGT, per germline. This CDR3 comprises 14 residues.

The chain combines TRBV4-3 with TRBJ2-3, with 8 bases identical to TRBD2. Germline trimming cut 1 base from V and 3 bases from J; bases unmatched to any gene: 9. This CDR3 is 17 amino acids long. Germline V gene data show CDR1 as LGHNA and CDR2 as YSLEER. The CDR3 bases are TGCGCCAGCAGCCAAGCGGGAGGGCCCTCAAGTACAGATACGCAGTATTTT. Its protein is CASSQAGGPSSTDTQYF.

The chain couples TRBV27 to TRBJ2-3, with 8 nucleotides matching TRBD1. From germline, CDR1 is MNHEY and CDR2 SMNVEV (reference sequence). J gave up 2 bases and V 4 bases, and 5 bases lay outside the gene matches. The CDR3 contains 15 residues. The DNA of the CDR3 is TGTGCCAGCAGTTCGGGACAGGCTATCACAGATACGCAGTATTTT. Its protein is CASSSGQAITDTQYF.

The V call is TRBV2, the J call TRBJ2-1; D perhaps matches TRBD2 (6 bases). The CDR3 sequence is 15 residues long. CDR1 and CDR2 from the germline V gene are SNHLY and FYNNEI. Trimming took off 5 bases at V and 7 bases at J, with 18 bases between the two ends. CDR3 region: CASSPSYRRANEQFF. DNA of the CDR3: TGTGCCAGCAGTCCCTCCTACAGGAGGGCAAATGAGCAGTTCTTC. The full variable domain, its missing parts supplied by reference TRBV2 and TRBJ2-1, is EPEVTQTPSHQVTQMGQEVILRCVPISNHLYFYWYRQILGQKVEFLVSFYNNEISEKSEIFDDQFSVERPDGSNFTLKIRSTKLEDSAMYFCASSPSYRRANEQFFGPGTRLTVL.

V is TRBV5-5 and J is TRBJ2-2; D not certain. The germline V gene has CDR1 SGHKS and CDR2 YYEKEE (reference sequence). The CDR3 is 15 amino acids. V was pared by 3 bases and J by 1 base, with 10 bases between. CDR3 sequence reads: CASSWSAENTGELFF. The CDR3, as DNA: TGTGCCAGCAGCTGGTCGGCAGAGAACACCGGGGAGCTGTTTTTT.